Presented here are 9 T cell receptor beta chains from one specimen sequenced in a study of Ad26.COV2.S vaccination and SARS-CoV-2 variants. The treatment here: some 20 received Ad26.COV2.S at low or high dose, single or two shots; roughly 5 received placebo; per-sample allocation not given. Day 63 after the first vaccine or placebo injection was the time point for sampling. Sequenced by immunoSEQ multiplex PCR; TCRdb stores in-frame clones only, minus some. The table lists roughly 330,000 clones, almost 90% of them singletons, with around 5.5% in the top ten. Sequencing used peripheral blood, obtained in a trial of Ad26.COV2.S vaccine versus placebo. Every receptor here comes from a person between 18 and 65 years old who received the Ad26.COV2.S COVID-19 vaccine or a placebo.

This chain links TRBV12-3 or TRBV12-4 with TRBJ1-1; D is ambiguous. V lost 8 bases, J lost 2 bases, and 6 bases lay in between. CDR3 length: 11 amino acids. The CDR3 DNA reads TGTGCCAGCGCAGGCAACACTGAAGCTTTCTTT. This gives the protein CASAGNTEAFF.

The V call is TRBV7-9, the J call TRBJ2-1; no firm D call. Between the trimmed V and J ends, which lost 1 base and 7 bases, there was a span of 5 bases. CDR1 and CDR2 from the germline V gene are SEHNR and FQNEAQ (reference sequence). This CDR3 contains 12 residues. The CDR3 DNA sequence: TGTGCCAGCAGCTTAGGAAGGAATGAGCAGTTCTTC. As protein: CASSLGRNEQFF.

V usage is TRBV6-2 or TRBV6-3 and J usage is TRBJ2-7; TRBD2 matches at 13 bases. J lost 3 bases, V lost 2 bases, and 13 bases had no gene match. Germline V gives CDR1 MNHEY, CDR2 SVGEGT. The CDR3 extends over 19 amino acids. CDR3 sequence reads: CASSYDTSGRAPNGYEQYV. As DNA, the CDR3 is TGTGCCAGCAGTTACGACACTAGCGGGAGGGCACCGAATGGCTACGAGCAGTACGTC.

The chain carries TRBV21-1 and TRBJ1-4. TRBV21-1 is tagged as a pseudogene. The CDR3 covers 15 residues. The CDR3 coding sequence is TGTGCCAGCCCCCTCCCGCTAGCAACTAATGAAAAACTGTTTTTT. Residues: CASPLPLATNEKLFF.

About this clone: This specimen includes other DNA sequences encoding the same CDR3. CDR3 loop: CASSLDRNYGYTF. The CDR3 DNA follows: TGTGCCAGCAGTTTAGACAGGAACTATGGCTACACCTTC. The genes are TRBV12-3 or TRBV12-4 and TRBJ1-2; D possibly corresponds to TRBD1 (5 bases). CDR3 length: 13 amino acids. V lost 1 base, J lost 2 bases, and 5 bases lay in between.

CDR3 DNA: TGTGCCAGCAGTATACAGGGAACGAACAGTCAGCCCCAGCATTTT. Residues: CASSIQGTNSQPQHF. The chain links TRBV6-5 to TRBJ1-5, with D maybe TRBD1 (6 bases). The germline CDR1 and CDR2 sequences are MNHEY and SVGAGI. V was trimmed by 5 bases and J by 6 bases, leaving 17 bases between them. The CDR3 extends over 15 amino acids.

The rearrangement links TRBV11-2 to TRBJ1-1, with 8 nucleotides matching TRBD1. CDR1 SGHAT and CDR2 FQNNGV come from the germline V gene. V shed 3 bases, J shed 5 bases, and the junction held 8 bases outside the gene matches. The CDR3 length is 15 residues. DNA for the CDR3: TGTGCCAGCAGCTTCTCAGGACAGGGTCCTACTGAAGCTTTCTTT. Protein product: CASSFSGQGPTEAFF.

This clone was recorded a few times. The chain links TRBV5-4 to TRBJ1-1, with a weak D call TRBD1 (5 bases). V lost 4 bases and J 5 bases, leaving 18 bases between the germline ends. CDR1 and CDR2 from the germline V gene are SGHNT and YYREEE (reference sequence). The CDR3 length is 15 residues. The CDR3 coding sequence is TGTGCCAGCAGCCCCCCGGGGTGGGGCCAGACTGAAGCTTTCTTT. Translation: CASSPPGWGQTEAFF.

This chain connects TRBV7-8 to TRBJ1-6; D uncertain. CDR1 and CDR2 from the germline V gene are SGHVS and FQNEAQ. V dropped 5 bases and J dropped 6 bases, with 11 bases sitting between them. The CDR3 consists of 14 residues. As DNA, the CDR3 is TGTGCCAGCAGCCCGTTCGAAGTTAATTCACCCCTCCACTTT. Residues: CASSPFEVNSPLHF.